The sequence of this T cell receptor (beta chain) was determined in a study of CD8 T cells in ankylosing spondylitis listed by TCRdb under 2017. Looking at the study overall: The study set out to find disease-linked TCR variants by profiling T cell receptor beta repertoires in ankylosing spondylitis patients and healthy donors. In total, the full study cohort was made up of over a hundred healthy donors and 25 ankylosing spondylitis patients. Peripheral blood samples were taken, and synovial fluid was additionally collected from ankylosing spondylitis patients. What the study reported, not specific to this receptor: In peripheral blood, the disease-linked clones were found at relatively low frequencies and had a CD8+ phenotype. Blood from ankylosing spondylitis patients appeared to be characterized by a TCR beta motif made up of about 8 highly homologous amino acid variants. Some TCR beta motif variants had previously been reported in synovial fluid and blood of reactive arthritis patients, which suggested common disease-initiation mechanisms. Significant enrichment of the disease-linked clones was reported in matched synovial fluid samples from ankylosing spondylitis patients.

The CDR3 numbers 19 residues from cysteine through phenylalanine. Left in the record is the CDR3 DNA by itself, 57 bases read in frame from the first base. The germline V and J ends show losses of 10 bases and 1 base respectively, and no gene match explains 25 bases of the junction. In the germline V gene (reference sequence), CDR1 corresponds to LGHDT and CDR2 to YNNKEL. Details on this clonotype: It has no known antigen specificity. Per-base quality was not reported, and no clone a single base away is much larger than it.

These reads were obtained on an Illumina HiSeq 2500. TCR beta libraries were prepared by quantitative 5'-RACE with molecular barcodes. Under the source paper's analysis protocol: To identify disease-linked TCR variants, a new computational method was used, one built on a probabilistic model of VDJ rearrangement. Through fastp at Q25 and MiXCR, TCRdb rebuilt clones from the public reads, retaining in-frame beta chains. When rows share a CDR3 protein, they turn into one entry using the most common DNA and genes. The V and J calls follow TCRdb's processing rather than the paper's. This sample holds about 39,000 distinct CDR3 sequences; about 9.3% were observed only once. The ten largest account for roughly 16% of the sample.

The sequence is built from TRBV3-1 and TRBJ2-7, with 7 junctional bases fitting TRBD2. The receptor was isolated from a male donor with ankylosing spondylitis or in good health (not recorded which). The sample consisted of blood, either unsorted or a sorted T cell fraction (not recorded which). Here is the DNA: TGTGCCACCTCCAAGGAGGGGCTACCTTCCGGGACTACTTCCTACGAGCAGTACTTC. Its translation is CATSKEGLPSGTTSYEQYF.